This T cell receptor beta chain was documented in a study of blood T cell repertoires in COVID-19 (TCRdb year 2020). Notes on the research overall: Samples covering the acute and convalescent phases of COVID-19 were provided by collaborators in the United States, Italy and Spain. The prospective study material was composed of cDNA or gDNA derived from T cells, B-cell-depleted T cells, or PBMCs. The dataset comprised deeply sampled blood TCRbeta repertoires from subjects exposed to, actively infected with, or recovered from COVID-19. The repertoires were released in a freely available public database meant as a resource for research on the immune response to SARS-CoV-2. Samples came from the ongoing ImmuneRACE study (first 160 participants) plus 1,254 subjects from 6 global collaborators. A de-identified subject ID, COVID-19 status, age in years and sex were almost always included in the sample metadata. Where available, HLA class I and class II types were obtained from metadata supplied by the sample provider rather than from assay-based typing.

A remark on this clone: The specificity of this receptor is unknown. One base away there is no much larger clone; base qualities are not given.

Findings and caveats that apply to the study as a whole: The quantity of clinical and demographic metadata differed by source and by participant and was supplied without curation.

Collaborating institutions collected whole blood in K2EDTA tubes following their own protocols. For TCRbeta analysis, collaborators shipped samples as frozen whole blood, isolated PBMCs, or DNA extracted from either of those sample types. TCRbeta CDR3 regions were amplified from genomic DNA by means of the immunoSEQ Assay, a bias-controlled multiplex PCR. The study's processing was this. The number of nucleated cells in each sample was estimated by amplification of reference gene primers within the assay. To quantify the absolute abundance of each unique TCRbeta CDR3 rearrangement, sequence reads were collapsed and filtered. For each sample, productive Simpson clonality was calculated as the square root of Simpson's diversity index over productive rearrangements. This immuneACCESS table, as held by TCRdb, lists in-frame sequences with V and J called but not all clones. Of the missing ones, under half trace to an unresolved V gene in checked studies; the others have no known cause. Clone size and the V and J calls come from that table; the DNA yielded D and trimming. The sample has 65,000 to 75,000 clones on record, 80% of them singletons. The ten biggest clones cover 9.5% to 15% of the sample.

The CDR3 measures 18 amino acids from cysteine to phenylalanine. The DNA shown is the 54-base CDR3, in frame from base 1. Ends trimmed: V by 4 bases, J by 1 base; bases unmatched to a gene: 12. From the germline V gene, CDR1 is LGHNA and CDR2 is YNFKEQ. The rearrangement combines TRBV4-2 with TRBJ2-2, and 7 junctional nucleotides match TRBD2. The sequencing sample was made of peripheral blood. This receptor was taken from a human donor in a cohort sampled during active COVID-19. The base sequence is TGTGCCAGCAGCCGGGAGGGCGTACAGCGGATGAACACCGGGGAGCTGTTTTTT. This encodes CASSREGVQRMNTGELFF.